Each of the 5 T cell receptor beta chains below was sequenced from the same sample in a study of blood T cells in healthy people across ages. A second PCR, run for roughly 7 to 12 cycles, used a sample-barcoded 5' primer plus a J-beta primer mix. One entry per CDR3 protein results from TCRdb running MiXCR on the 5' RACE reads. The sample lists roughly 1.5 million distinct CDR3 sequences, around 40% occurring once. Sequenced: blood. These receptors came from a woman between 18 and 29 years old in good health.

This clonotype showed up just a few times. The chain uses TRBV4-3 and TRBJ2-4, with no clear D. From germline, CDR1 is LGHNA and CDR2 YSLEER. This CDR3 comprises 13 residues. V lost 0 bases to trimming and J lost 8 bases, with 8 bases between them. The CDR3 here is CASSQEGLDIQYF. Here the CDR3 DNA reads TGCGCCAGCAGCCAAGAGGGCCTCGACATTCAGTACTTC.

The J gene is TRBJ2-5, the V gene TRBV12-3 or TRBV12-4, with TRBD2 as a possible D gene (5 bases). V dropped 5 bases and J dropped 13 bases, with 20 bases sitting between them. CDR3 size: 13 residues. The CDR3 bases are TGTGCCAGCAGTCCCCCGACGGAGGCAAGGGCGTACTTC. Protein sequence: CASSPPTEARAYF.

The chain couples TRBV20-1 to TRBJ2-7; either TRBD1 or TRBD2 may supply D (5 bases each). The V gene's germline CDR1 is DFQATT and CDR2 SNEGSKA (reference sequence). The CDR3 is made up of 13 amino acids. The chain's CDR3 is CRATPGPLSEQYF. In DNA form, the CDR3 reads TGCAGGGCCACCCCGGGACCCCTCTCCGAGCAGTACTTC.

The J gene is TRBJ2-5, the V gene TRBV4-3; D is perhaps TRBD1 (6 bases). This CDR3 is built from 15 residues. V was shortened by 3 bases and J by 1 base, with 12 bases between the two germline ends. Germline CDR1 and CDR2: LGHNA and YSLEER. Here the CDR3 DNA reads TGCGCCAGCAGCCAGACCCAGGGGATCCAAGAGACCCAGTACTTC. Protein product: CASSQTQGIQETQYF.

The chain links TRBV11-2 to TRBJ2-1, with D maybe TRBD2 (6 bases). With 0 bases removed from V and 6 bases from J, the gap between germline ends came to 18 bases. Germline V gene lookup returns CDR1 SGHAT and CDR2 FQNNGV. The CDR3 loop spans 17 amino acids. The CDR3 reads CASSLDLSGASRNEQFF. The CDR3 nucleotides are TGTGCCAGCAGCTTAGATCTCTCGGGAGCCTCGCGCAATGAGCAGTTCTTC.